These 10 T cell receptor beta chains originate from one sample sequenced in a study of T-cell reconstitution after alpha-beta-depleted transplantation in children. Researchers prepared the TCRbeta library using unique molecular identifiers, the study reports. TCRdb re-called the PCR reads through MiXCR, storing one row per CDR3 protein. The data show hundreds of thousands of distinct CDR3 sequences, approximately 13% seen once. This sample comprised PBMCs, mostly from graft donor cells, obtained 360 days after TCRalphabeta/CD19-depleted stem cell transplant. All receptors derive from a male patient younger than 18 who had a stem cell transplant for acute myeloid leukemia, so the T cells may come from the graft donor.

The chain joins TRBV7-9 to TRBJ1-1; D uncertain. Germline V gives CDR1 SEHNR, CDR2 FQNEAQ (reference sequence). The CDR3 has 11 residues. V gave up 2 bases and J gave up 8 bases, with 6 bases separating them. CDR3 loop: CASSLIGEAFF. CDR3 in DNA: TGTGCCAGCAGCTTAATTGGAGAAGCTTTCTTT.

The chain uses TRBV20-1 and TRBJ2-2; TRBD2 matches 7 bases. Germline V gene sequence: CDR1 DFQATT, CDR2 SNEGSKA (reference sequence). The CDR3 extends over 16 amino acids. With V trimmed by 5 bases and J by 7 bases, 16 bases remained unmatched. CDR3 nucleotide sequence: TGCAGTGCTCTGACAAAACTAGCGCGAGCGGACGGGGAGCTGTTTTTT. It encodes CSALTKLARADGELFF.

CDR3 sequence reads: CSVEGPGLASLHEQFF. CDR3 DNA: TGCAGCGTTGAAGGTCCGGGACTAGCATCCCTCCATGAGCAGTTCTTC. The chain recombines TRBV29-1 with TRBJ2-1; 9 nucleotides align to TRBD2. The length of the CDR3 is 16 residues. In germline, CDR1 is SQVTM, CDR2 ANQGSEA. The J segment lost 8 bases and the V segment lost 1 base, leaving 12 bases of the junction unmatched.

The chain carries TRBV15 and TRBJ2-2; 12 bases agree with TRBD2. The V segment lost 3 bases and the J segment 3 bases; nucleotides outside the gene matches: 2. CDR1 and CDR2 (germline): LNHNV, YYDKDF (reference sequence). CDR3 length equals 16 residues. CDR3 loop: CATSRGLAGHTGELFF. DNA for the CDR3: TGTGCCACCAGCAGGGGACTAGCGGGTCACACCGGGGAGCTGTTTTTT. The variable domain in full, completed from reference TRBV15 and TRBJ2-2, reads DAMVIQNPRYQVTQFGKPVTLSCSQTLNHNVMYWYQQKSSQAPKLLFHYYDKDFNNEADTPDNFQSRRPNTSFCFLDIRSPGLGDTAMYLCATSRGLAGHTGELFFGEGSRLTVL.

The genes are TRBV28 and TRBJ2-3; D might be TRBD2 (7 bases). The CDR3 contains 14 residues. Per the germline V gene, CDR1 is MDHEN and CDR2 is SYDVKM. Trimming took 10 bases from V and 4 from J, leaving 18 bases between them. The CDR3 DNA reads TGTGCCACTCAGGGGCTAGCGGTGCCAGATACGCAGTATTTT. Protein: CATQGLAVPDTQYF.

Only a few counts were recorded for this clonotype. This chain connects TRBV6-5 to TRBJ2-1; tentative D call: TRBD2 (5 bases). CDR1 and CDR2 (germline): MNHEY, SVGAGI. The V gene lost 2 bases and the J gene lost 0 bases, with 5 bases spanning the gap. The CDR3 spans 14 residues. This CDR3 is CASSYTSSYNEQFF. CDR3 sequence (DNA): TGTGCCAGCAGTTACACTAGCTCCTACAATGAGCAGTTCTTC.

This clonotype has more than one count but fewer than ten. The chain is built from TRBV20-1 and TRBJ2-5; 13 bases are shared with TRBD2. CDR3 length equals 17 residues. The V gene's germline CDR1 is DFQATT and CDR2 SNEGSKA (reference sequence). Unmatched junction bases numbered 13, after V lost 4 bases and J lost 5 bases. CDR3 sequence: CSATYPATSGRRETQYF. The CDR3 DNA is TGCAGTGCTACCTACCCGGCGACTAGCGGGAGGCGGGAGACCCAGTACTTC.

In this sample, this clonotype turned up a few times. CDR3 in amino acids: CSVDATGAQETQYF. The CDR3 coding sequence is TGCAGCGTGGATGCGACAGGGGCCCAAGAGACCCAGTACTTC. The rearrangement uses TRBV29-1 and TRBJ2-5; the match to TRBD1 covers 8 bases. The CDR3 runs to 14 residues. Germline trimming cut 6 bases from V and 1 base from J; bases unmatched to any gene: 7. Per germline, CDR1 SQVTM and CDR2 ANQGSEA.

This clonotype has ten or more counts. V usage is TRBV12-3 or TRBV12-4 and J usage is TRBJ2-6, with D perhaps TRBD2 (5 bases). The CDR3 runs to 16 residues. V was shortened by 8 bases and J by 1 base, with 15 bases between the two germline ends. The CDR3 region has the DNA TGTGCCAGCGGCTATGCCCGGGGATCTGGGGCCAACGTCCTGACTTTC. Translated, it gives CASGYARGSGANVLTF.

V gene TRBV4-2 combines with J gene TRBJ2-4, with TRBD1 matching over 8 bases. The CDR3 length is 19 residues. V shed 2 bases and J 4 bases; nucleotides not matched to a gene: 16. Germline V gene data show CDR1 as LGHNA and CDR2 as YNFKEQ. The CDR3 DNA is TGTGCCAGCAGCCAATTCGCGACAGGGGAAGTGGGCCCTAAAAACATTCAGTACTTC. It encodes CASSQFATGEVGPKNIQYF.